The 31 T cell receptor beta chains listed next were all sequenced from one sample in a study of response to subunit inactivated influenza vaccine. TCRdb passed the RT-PCR reads through MiXCR, listing each CDR3 protein once. Among some 800,000 distinct CDR3 sequences, about 20% were seen once, and the ten largest hold about 10%. The sample in question was PBMCs from blood, obtained roughly 5 days after vaccination. These receptors were obtained from a man aged 50-60 years who received an inactivated influenza vaccine.

As regards this clonotype: A read error may account for a junction end that differs from germline. The rearrangement joins TRBV20-1 to TRBJ2-3; D might be TRBD1 or TRBD2, each matching 5 bases. This CDR3 region has 12 residues. Germline CDR1 is DFQATT and CDR2 is SNEGSKA (reference sequence). The CDR3 coding sequence is TGCAGCCCCTGGGGGATCACAAATACGCAGTATTTT. Encoded protein: CSPWGITNTQYF.

V and J are TRBV20-1 and TRBJ2-7; possibly TRBD1 or TRBD2 for D (5 bases each). Trimming cost V 3 bases and J 7 bases, with 22 bases left between them. The CDR3 runs to 15 residues. The germline CDR1 and CDR2 sequences are DFQATT and SNEGSKA (reference sequence). The CDR3 region has the DNA TGCAGTGCTAGGAGGGCCCGGGGCCCGCCGGGAGAGCAGTACTTC. This codes for CSARRARGPPGEQYF.

V gene TRBV21-1 combines with J gene TRBJ1-6. TRBV21-1 is classified as a pseudogene. CDR3 length: 15 amino acids. Here the CDR3 DNA reads TGTGCCAGCAGCAACGGGAGGGACCCTGATTCACCCCTCCACTTT. Translation: CASSNGRDPDSPLHF.

Concerning this clonotype: Mismatch with germline at one junction end may stem from a read error. The V call is TRBV15, the J call TRBJ1-2, with D perhaps TRBD1 (6 bases). The germline V gene encodes CDR1 LNHNV and CDR2 YYDKDF (reference sequence). The CDR3 is made up of 12 amino acids. The chain's CDR3 is CATSRDLGALAF. In DNA form, the CDR3 reads TGTGCCACCAGCAGAGATTTGGGGGCGTTGGCCTTC. Drawing the rest from reference TRBV15 and TRBJ1-2, the complete variable domain is DAMVIQNPRYQVTQFGKPVTLSCSQTLNHNVMYWYQQKSSQAPKLLFHYYDKDFNNEADTPDNFQSRRPNTSFCFLDIRSPGLGDTAMYLCATSRDLGALAFGSGTRLTVV.

V is TRBV2 and J is TRBJ2-7; no definite D call. The CDR3 loop spans 13 amino acids. Germline V gene sequence: CDR1 SNHLY, CDR2 FYNNEI. The ends were cut back, 7 bases at V and 0 bases at J, with 10 bases in the middle. CDR3 sequence reads: CASKSQSSYEQYF. The CDR3 DNA sequence: TGTGCCAGCAAAAGCCAGAGCTCCTACGAGCAGTACTTC.

This clonotype was recorded a few times. DNA for the CDR3: TGTGCCAGCAGCTTAGAAGGACTGGGGGGGACCCAGTACTTC. Its translation is CASSLEGLGGTQYF. V gene TRBV7-6 combines with J gene TRBJ2-5; perhaps TRBD2 as D (6 bases). The V end was cut by 1 base, the J end by 7 bases, with 13 bases between. The CDR3 sequence is 14 residues long. Germline loops: CDR1 SGHVS, CDR2 FNYEAQ.

This clonotype showed up just a few times. V gene TRBV6-1 combines with J gene TRBJ2-3, with TRBD2 matching over 9 bases. The CDR3 extends over 15 amino acids. Unmatched junction bases numbered 5, after V lost 5 bases and J lost 2 bases. Germline V gene sequence: CDR1 MNHNS, CDR2 SASEGT. As DNA, the CDR3 is TGTGCCAGCAGTCATACTAGCGGGTACACAGATACGCAGTATTTT. This sequence encodes CASSHTSGYTDTQYF.

This clonotype was detected only a few times. V is TRBV4-3 and J is TRBJ1-1; 10 nucleotides agree with TRBD1. The V segment lost 3 bases and the J segment 1 base; nucleotides outside the gene matches: 5. Germline V gives CDR1 LGHNA, CDR2 YSLEER. This CDR3 has 16 residues. The CDR3: CASSQGQGNGNTEAFF. CDR3 coding DNA: TGCGCCAGCAGCCAGGGACAGGGGAATGGGAACACTGAAGCTTTCTTT.

This chain links TRBV20-1 with TRBJ2-7; 12 nucleotides align to TRBD2. The CDR3 consists of 18 residues. Germline values: CDR1 DFQATT, CDR2 SNEGSKA (reference sequence). Trimming took 1 base from V and 2 from J; bases not matched to a gene: 12. The CDR3 DNA reads TGCAGTGCTAGAGTCGTGACTAGCGGGAGAGTTAGCGCCTACGAGCAGTACTTC. Residues: CSARVVTSGRVSAYEQYF.

This clonotype has more than one count but fewer than ten. The chain is built from TRBV20-1 and TRBJ2-7; 10 bases line up with TRBD1. The CDR3 loop spans 15 amino acids. With 3 bases clipped from V and 1 base from J, the junction kept 6 bases outside the gene matches. The germline gives CDR1 DFQATT, CDR2 SNEGSKA (reference sequence). For the CDR3, the DNA is TGCAGTGCTAGGGGGGGACAGGGGTCTTCCTACGAGCAGTACTTC. The encoded protein is CSARGGQGSSYEQYF.

A few counts support this clonotype. The chain combines TRBV9 with TRBJ2-3; D remains ambiguous. The length of the CDR3 is 14 residues. Germline CDR1 is SGDLS and CDR2 is YYNGEE. V shed 2 bases and J shed 6 bases, with 13 bases lying between them. The CDR3 sequence: CASSVQGVADTQYF. In DNA form, the CDR3 reads TGTGCCAGCAGCGTTCAAGGTGTTGCCGATACGCAGTATTTT.

This chain uses TRBV5-1 with TRBJ2-1; 7 nucleotides match TRBD1. This CDR3 has 15 residues. Trimming took 0 bases from V and 8 from J; bases not matched to a gene: 8. Germline values: CDR1 SGHRS, CDR2 YFSETQ. The CDR3 DNA sequence: TGCGCCAGCAGCTTGGATGGCAGGGGGATAGATGAGCAGTTCTTC. It translates to CASSLDGRGIDEQFF.

There are a few counts of this clonotype. The chain is built from TRBV4-1 and TRBJ2-3; 12 nucleotides line up with TRBD2. Germline trimming cut 2 bases from V and 2 bases from J; bases unmatched to any gene: 5. CDR3 size: 17 residues. CDR1 is MGHRA and CDR2 is YSYEKL in the germline V gene. CDR3: CASSQKTSGGHTDTQYF. In DNA, the CDR3 is TGCGCCAGCAGCCAAAAGACTAGCGGGGGTCACACAGATACGCAGTATTTT.

CDR3 sequence (DNA): TGCAGTGCTAGAGATCCCTGGCGGGGCAAAACCTACGAGCAGTACTTC. It specifies CSARDPWRGKTYEQYF. J is TRBJ2-7 and V is TRBV20-1; possible D gene TRBD2, 6 bases. The CDR3 runs to 16 residues. V was shortened by 0 bases and J by 2 bases, with 17 bases between the two germline ends. Germline V gene sequence: CDR1 DFQATT, CDR2 SNEGSKA (reference sequence).

The genes are TRBV9 and TRBJ1-6; no definite D call. The CDR3 loop spans 14 amino acids. The germline V gene encodes CDR1 SGDLS and CDR2 YYNGEE. V lost 1 base and J 5 bases, leaving 7 bases between the germline ends. CDR3 region: CASSVSGNNSPLHF. The DNA for the CDR3 is TGTGCCAGCAGCGTATCCGGGAATAATTCACCCCTCCACTTT.

This chain joins TRBV6-1 and TRBJ2-1; the D is unclear. CDR1 and CDR2 from the germline V gene are MNHNS and SASEGT. V shed 3 bases and J shed 10 bases, with 7 bases lying between them. The length of the CDR3 is 11 residues. CDR3 in amino acids: CASSEYYEQFF. As DNA, the CDR3 is TGTGCCAGCAGTGAGTACTACGAGCAGTTCTTC.

The table lists this clonotype with a few counts. The chain couples TRBV20-1 to TRBJ2-7, with a weak D call TRBD1 (5 bases). The CDR3 has 13 amino acids. The V end lost 6 bases, the J end lost 5 bases, and 17 bases lay between the germline ends. CDR1 and CDR2 from the germline V gene are DFQATT and SNEGSKA (reference sequence). This CDR3 is CSAPETGGDEQYF. The CDR3 DNA reads TGCAGTGCCCCCGAAACAGGTGGGGACGAGCAGTACTTC.

The chain is built from TRBV29-1 and TRBJ2-7, with 11 bases aligning to TRBD1. With V trimmed by 7 bases and J by 5 bases, 7 bases remained unmatched. The CDR3 has 13 residues. Looked up from germline, CDR1 is SQVTM and CDR2 is ANQGSEA. In DNA, the CDR3 is TGCAGCGCCAGGGACAGGGGGTACCACGAGCAGTACTTC. It codes for CSARDRGYHEQYF.

This clonotype was seen once. The J gene is TRBJ2-3, the V gene TRBV7-6; D is unclear. V dropped 1 base and J dropped 0 bases, with 5 bases sitting between them. The germline gives CDR1 SGHVS, CDR2 FNYEAQ. CDR3 length equals 14 residues. The CDR3: CASSLDWSTDTQYF. The CDR3 DNA is TGTGCCAGCAGCTTAGATTGGAGCACAGATACGCAGTATTTT.

This chain links TRBV12-3 or TRBV12-4 with TRBJ2-4; D gene uncertain. V lost 2 bases and J lost 1, with 3 bases in between. The CDR3 runs 13 residues. CDR3 DNA sequence: TGTGCCAGCAGTTTAAACGCCAAAAACATTCAGTACTTC. Its translation: CASSLNAKNIQYF.

This clonotype was observed many times. This chain uses TRBV20-1 with TRBJ2-7; D uncertain. V lost 2 bases and J lost 2, with 4 bases in between. From germline, CDR1 is DFQATT and CDR2 SNEGSKA (reference sequence). There are 11 residues in the CDR3. CDR3 bases: TGCAGTGCTAGATCCCCCTACGAGCAGTACTTC. It yields the protein CSARSPYEQYF.

The CDR3 DNA sequence: TGTGCCAGCAGCTTCTCCCGGACAGGGGAGGTCGAGCAGTACTTC. Its protein is CASSFSRTGEVEQYF. V usage is TRBV7-9 and J usage is TRBJ2-7; TRBD1 matches 9 bases. CDR3 size: 15 residues. After removal of 3 bases from V and 6 bases from J, the junction contained 9 bases not matched to a gene. Germline lookup yields CDR1 SEHNR and CDR2 FQNEAQ (reference sequence).

The table lists this clonotype with many counts. The chain uses TRBV29-1 and TRBJ2-7, with D maybe TRBD2 (7 bases). V was pared by 1 base and J by 2 bases, with 15 bases between. CDR1 is SQVTM and CDR2 is ANQGSEA in the germline V gene. The CDR3 spans 15 residues. In nucleotides, the CDR3 is TGCAGCGTTGAAGTCTTAGGGGGGGCCGCCTACGAGCAGTACTTC. Its translation: CSVEVLGGAAYEQYF.

This rearrangement joins TRBV18 to TRBJ2-5, with TRBD1 identical over 7 bases. CDR1 is KGHSH and CDR2 is LQKENI in the germline V gene. The CDR3 is made up of 17 amino acids. The V gene end was trimmed by 0 bases and the J gene end by 0 bases; junction bases not matched to a gene: 7. In DNA, the CDR3 is TGTGCCAGCTCACCACCGATAGGGGGCTTTTACCAAGAGACCCAGTACTTC. This translates into CASSPPIGGFYQETQYF.

This clonotype was recorded a few times. The chain couples TRBV5-1 to TRBJ1-1, with TRBD1 matching over 9 bases. V lost 5 bases, J lost 4 bases, and 15 bases stayed unmatched. The CDR3 is made up of 17 amino acids. Germline CDR1 and CDR2: SGHRS and YFSETQ. The CDR3: CASSLTSPDRGGTEAFF. CDR3 in DNA: TGCGCCAGCAGTCTTACCTCGCCGGACAGGGGAGGCACTGAAGCTTTCTTT.

This clonotype was seen more than once but under ten times. J is TRBJ2-3 and V is TRBV27; either TRBD1 or TRBD2 may fit D (6 bases each). Germline CDR1 is MNHEY and CDR2 is SMNVEV (reference sequence). Trimming stripped 6 bases from V and 11 bases from J, with 21 bases between. The length of the CDR3 is 14 residues. For the CDR3, the DNA is TGTGCCAGCAGGCGGGACTGGGGGGCGTGGATGCAGTATTTT. Its protein product is CASRRDWGAWMQYF.

A few counts support this clonotype. This chain uses TRBV12-3 or TRBV12-4 with TRBJ2-5, with D possibly matching TRBD1 (6 bases). The CDR3 covers 13 residues. Trimming removed 6 bases from V and 4 bases from J, with 12 bases in between. The CDR3 coding sequence is TGTGCCAGCAGCCACAGGGTGCGAGAGACCCAGTACTTC. Protein: CASSHRVRETQYF.

This chain links TRBV10-1 with TRBJ2-1; a weak D match, TRBD2 (7 bases). CDR1 and CDR2 from the germline V gene are WNHNN and SYGVQD (reference sequence). With 4 bases removed from V and 3 bases from J, the gap between germline ends came to 13 bases. The length of the CDR3 is 15 residues. This CDR3 reads CASSVAGGHYNEQFF. CDR3 sequence (DNA): TGCGCCAGCAGTGTTGCCGGGGGGCACTACAATGAGCAGTTCTTC.

The genes are TRBV6-5 and TRBJ2-7, with 7 nucleotides matching TRBD2. Germline CDR1 reads MNHEY; CDR2 reads SVGAGI. The CDR3 runs to 12 residues. With V trimmed by 5 bases and J by 9 bases, 7 bases remained unmatched. The CDR3 is CASSVGGDGQYF. The CDR3 DNA is TGTGCCAGCAGTGTGGGAGGGGACGGGCAGTACTTC.

This clonotype was counted only a few times. The gene calls are TRBV2 and TRBJ2-2; TRBD1 aligns across 9 bases. J lost 5 bases, V lost 4 bases, and 2 bases had no gene match. This CDR3 has 14 amino acids. Germline-derived CDR1 and CDR2 are SNHLY and FYNNEI. CDR3 bases: TGTGCCAGCAGTGGGGACAGGGCGACCGGGGAGCTGTTTTTT. It translates to CASSGDRATGELFF. The complete variable domain, with remaining parts taken from reference TRBV2 and TRBJ2-2, reads EPEVTQTPSHQVTQMGQEVILRCVPISNHLYFYWYRQILGQKVEFLVSFYNNEISEKSEIFDDQFSVERPDGSNFTLKIRSTKLEDSAMYFCASSGDRATGELFFGEGSRLTVL.

In this sample, this clonotype turned up a few times. This rearrangement joins TRBV5-5 to TRBJ2-7; D is possibly TRBD1 (6 bases). Germline CDR1 reads SGHKS; CDR2 reads YYEKEE (reference sequence). V lost 1 base to trimming and J lost 6 bases, with 11 bases between them. The CDR3 sequence is 13 residues long. The CDR3 coding sequence is TGTGCCAGCAGCTTGATAACAGGGACCGAGCAGTACTTC. Encoded protein: CASSLITGTEQYF.